Each of the 30 T cell receptor beta chains below was sequenced from the same sample in a study of blood T cell repertoires in COVID-19 (dated by TCRdb to 2018 to 2020). The method was the immunoSEQ multiplex PCR assay. TCRdb limited this immuneACCESS table to in-frame rearrangements with V and J called. A share of clones is missing; checked studies link under half to unresolved V genes, and the rest is unexplained. For this sample there are approximately 210,000 clones; around 86% appear just once. The biggest ten clones account for roughly 7.2% of the sample. Sequencing was carried out using PBMCs or T cells enriched from blood (not recorded which). Receptors were obtained from a man younger than 40 in a cohort exposed to, infected with or recovered from COVID-19 (not recorded which).

The gene calls are TRBV7-3 and TRBJ2-3; 9 bases are shared with TRBD2. Germline CDR1 reads SGHTA; CDR2 reads FQGTGA. This CDR3 has 20 amino acids. Germline trimming cut 0 bases from V and 3 bases from J; bases unmatched to any gene: 16. Here the CDR3 DNA reads TGTGCCAGCAGCTTAACGTTAGCGGGAGCTGGCGGGCTAGGAACAGATACGCAGTATTTT. Translated, it gives CASSLTLAGAGGLGTDTQYF.

The chain joins TRBV29-1 to TRBJ2-7; 7 bases agree with TRBD1. Trimming cost V 4 bases and J 3 bases; bases outside gene matches: 9. CDR3 length equals 14 residues. Germline loops: CDR1 SQVTM, CDR2 ANQGSEA. The CDR3 DNA is TGCAGCGTTGCCCCACTGGGACAGCTCTACGAGCAGTACTTC. Its protein is CSVAPLGQLYEQYF.

The CDR3 here is CASSPGMNTEAFF. The CDR3 DNA is TGCGCCAGCAGCCCAGGGATGAACACTGAAGCTTTCTTT. The rearrangement uses TRBV4-1 and TRBJ1-1, with TRBD1 as a possible D gene (5 bases). Germline assignment: CDR1 MGHRA and CDR2 YSYEKL. V was clipped by 4 bases and J by 0 bases, with 6 bases between them. The CDR3 spans 13 residues.

The chain carries TRBV27 and TRBJ2-3; the D gene is possibly TRBD2 (6 bases). The CDR3 has 18 amino acids. The V end lost 0 bases, the J end lost 2 bases, and 18 bases lay between the germline ends. The germline V gene encodes CDR1 MNHEY and CDR2 SMNVEV (reference sequence). CDR3 loop: CASSLSGGGPLDTDTQYF. CDR3 nucleotide sequence: TGTGCCAGCAGTTTATCGGGGGGAGGCCCTTTGGACACAGATACGCAGTATTTT.

The J gene is TRBJ2-7, the V gene TRBV7-6; 12 nucleotides line up with TRBD2. The junction had 23 bases not matched to a gene; V was cut back by 1 base and J by 7 bases. The CDR3 spans 21 residues. Germline loops: CDR1 SGHVS, CDR2 FNYEAQ. The chain's CDR3 is CASSLESEGGLAGPSAEEQYF. The CDR3 coding sequence is TGTGCCAGCAGCTTAGAGTCGGAAGGAGGACTAGCGGGACCTTCGGCAGAGGAGCAGTACTTC.

The rearrangement links TRBV6-5 to TRBJ1-2; 7 bases line up with TRBD1. This CDR3 is 14 amino acids long. Germline V CDR1 and CDR2: MNHEY, SVGAGI. J gave up 6 bases and V 0 bases, and 4 bases lay outside the gene matches. The CDR3 spells CASSYSTGRDGYTF. CDR3 sequence (DNA): TGTGCCAGCAGTTACTCGACAGGGCGGGATGGCTACACCTTC.

This sequence joins TRBV6-1 and TRBJ2-3; a weak D match, TRBD2 (5 bases). This CDR3 is 13 amino acids long. The germline gives CDR1 MNHNS, CDR2 SASEGT. The V and J ends lost 3 bases and 6 bases respectively, with 10 bases between them. The CDR3 coding sequence is TGTGCCAGCAGTGAGAGTCCGGGGGATACGCAGTATTTT. It translates to CASSESPGDTQYF.

This chain connects TRBV11-1 to TRBJ1-1; D remains unclear. CDR1 and CDR2 from the germline V gene are SGHAT and FQDESV (reference sequence). The CDR3 has 15 amino acids. V lost 4 bases and J 0 bases, leaving 12 bases between the germline ends. CDR3 in amino acids: CASSSLSGMNTEAFF. DNA of the CDR3: TGTGCCAGCAGCTCACTCTCGGGGATGAACACTGAAGCTTTCTTT.

This chain uses TRBV5-1 with TRBJ2-7; 12 nucleotides match TRBD2. Germline values: CDR1 SGHRS, CDR2 YFSETQ. V lost 3 bases to trimming and J lost 6 bases; unmatched junction nucleotides: 7. The CDR3 is made up of 15 amino acids. Here the CDR3 DNA reads TGCGCCAGCAGCTGGACTAGCGGGATATTTAGCGAGCAGTACTTC. This encodes CASSWTSGIFSEQYF.

The chain couples TRBV9 to TRBJ2-1, with D maybe TRBD2 (5 bases). Germline V lookup: CDR1 SGDLS, CDR2 YYNGEE. Trimming removed 4 bases from V and 8 bases from J, with 19 bases in between. The CDR3 contains 15 residues. The CDR3 protein is CASSIEDFHSDEQFF. The CDR3, as DNA: TGTGCCAGCAGCATAGAGGACTTCCATAGCGATGAGCAGTTCTTC. Looking up the rest from reference TRBV9 and TRBJ2-1 gives the full variable domain: DSGVTQTPKHLITATGQRVTLRCSPRSGDLSVYWYQQSLDQGLQFLIQYYNGEERAKGNILERFSAQQFPDLHSELNLSSLELGDSALYFCASSIEDFHSDEQFFGPGTRLTVL.

The CDR3 reads CASSPSSRVYEQYF. The DNA of the CDR3 is TGTGCCAGCAGCCCTAGTTCCAGGGTTTACGAGCAGTACTTC. J is TRBJ2-7 and V is TRBV27; D is possibly TRBD1 (5 bases). V lost 6 bases and J lost 4, with 16 bases in between. Germline CDR1 MNHEY, CDR2 SMNVEV (reference sequence). The CDR3 extends over 14 amino acids.

This chain uses TRBV28 with TRBJ1-5; tentative D call: TRBD1 (6 bases). The CDR3 length is 15 residues. Between the trimmed V and J ends, which lost 3 bases and 2 bases, there was a span of 11 bases. CDR1 and CDR2 (germline): MDHEN, SYDVKM. In nucleotides, the CDR3 is TGTGCCAGCAGTTTTTCCACAGGGCGCAATCAGCCCCAGCATTTT. Encoded protein: CASSFSTGRNQPQHF.

V usage is TRBV6-1 and J usage is TRBJ1-5; D remains unclear. Germline lookup yields CDR1 MNHNS and CDR2 SASEGT. Trimming shortened V by 2 bases and J by 0 bases, and 23 bases separated the two germline ends. This CDR3 comprises 20 residues. Here the CDR3 DNA reads TGTGCCAGCAGTGAATCCGTAGAGGGCAGTTCTTTACCTAGCAATCAGCCCCAGCATTTT. Its translation is CASSESVEGSSLPSNQPQHF.

This rearrangement joins TRBV27 to TRBJ2-3, with D uncertain. Germline lookup yields CDR1 MNHEY and CDR2 SMNVEV (reference sequence). This CDR3 is built from 15 residues. Between the trimmed V and J ends, which lost 4 bases and 2 bases, there was a span of 13 bases. For the CDR3, the DNA is TGTGCCAGCAGTTCTTCAGGTGCCATCACAGATACGCAGTATTTT. Protein product: CASSSSGAITDTQYF.

This clone has a handful of counts. The rearrangement uses TRBV19 and TRBJ2-1; weak D call: TRBD2 (5 bases). V dropped 3 bases and J dropped 5 bases, with 14 bases sitting between them. Per germline, CDR1 LNHDA and CDR2 SQIVND (reference sequence). The CDR3 sequence is 15 residues long. This CDR3 is CASSIAIGGNNEQFF. The DNA of the CDR3 is TGTGCCAGTAGTATCGCTATTGGAGGCAACAATGAGCAGTTCTTC.

V and J are TRBV6-4 and TRBJ2-3, with D possibly TRBD1 on 6 matching bases. This CDR3 region has 14 residues. From germline, CDR1 is MRHNA and CDR2 SNTAGT. V lost 2 bases to trimming and J lost 5 bases, with 11 bases between them. CDR3 region: CASSDAEGQDTQYF. The CDR3 region has the DNA TGTGCCAGCAGTGACGCTGAGGGACAAGATACGCAGTATTTT.

This chain links TRBV9 with TRBJ1-5, with 7 bases identical to TRBD1. V lost 3 bases to trimming and J lost 8 bases; unmatched junction nucleotides: 8. In germline, CDR1 is SGDLS, CDR2 YYNGEE. The CDR3 contains 14 residues. The CDR3 DNA follows: TGTGCCAGCAGCGCGACAGGGATGGAGGAGCCCCAGCATTTT. This encodes CASSATGMEEPQHF. The whole variable domain, filled in from reference TRBV9 and TRBJ1-5, reads DSGVTQTPKHLITATGQRVTLRCSPRSGDLSVYWYQQSLDQGLQFLIQYYNGEERAKGNILERFSAQQFPDLHSELNLSSLELGDSALYFCASSATGMEEPQHFGDGTRLSIL.

This chain connects TRBV4-3 to TRBJ1-3; D gene uncertain. Trimming left V 1 base short and J 0 bases short, with 13 bases between. The length of the CDR3 is 17 residues. CDR1 LGHNA and CDR2 YSLEER come from the germline V gene. CDR3 residues: CASSQVFPVYSGNTIYF. In DNA, the CDR3 is TGCGCCAGCAGCCAAGTATTCCCCGTATACTCTGGAAACACCATATATTTT.

CDR3 sequence (DNA): TGTGCCGAGACAGGGAGAGGTGGCTACACCTTC. It encodes CAETGRGGYTF. The chain joins TRBV2 to TRBJ1-2; 7 positions match TRBD1. With V trimmed by 11 bases and J by 7 bases, 7 bases remained unmatched. The CDR3 runs 11 residues. Germline V gives CDR1 SNHLY, CDR2 FYNNEI.

The genes are TRBV4-1 and TRBJ2-7; D perhaps matches TRBD1 (6 bases). Trimming removed 1 base at V and 1 base at J, with 20 bases between. Germline CDR1 reads MGHRA; CDR2 reads YSYEKL. The CDR3 consists of 18 residues. CDR3 region: CASSQAGTLLWGSYEQYF. The CDR3 coding sequence is TGCGCCAGCAGCCAAGCCGGGACACTCCTCTGGGGGTCCTACGAGCAGTACTTC.

The chain combines TRBV24-1 with TRBJ2-1, with 7 bases that match TRBD2. The V gene's germline CDR1 is KGHDR and CDR2 SFDVKD. V trimming: 3 bases; J trimming: 7 bases; junction bases outside the gene matches: 17. The CDR3 sequence is 18 residues long. The CDR3 coding sequence is TGTGCCACCAGTGATCCGGGCGGGGGAATTTGGGAAGCTAATGAGCAGTTCTTC. It yields the protein CATSDPGGGIWEANEQFF.

The chain is built from TRBV25-1 and TRBJ2-1; 12 nucleotides align to TRBD2. Germline V gives CDR1 MGHDK, CDR2 SYGVNS. The CDR3 is 17 amino acids. After removal of 4 bases from V and 9 bases from J, the junction contained 13 bases not matched to a gene. CDR3 amino acids: CASSGTSGRPQVGEQFF. CDR3 bases: TGTGCCAGCAGTGGAACTAGCGGGAGGCCCCAGGTTGGTGAGCAGTTCTTC.

The chain joins TRBV24-1 to TRBJ1-1, with D unclear. This CDR3 region has 13 residues. Germline V CDR1 and CDR2: KGHDR, SFDVKD. V lost 8 bases and J lost 3, with 12 bases in between. For the CDR3, the DNA is TGTGCCACCACCTCCCGCGGGGACACTGAAGCTTTCTTT. Its protein product is CATTSRGDTEAFF.

V gene TRBV6-5 combines with J gene TRBJ1-3; TRBD1 agrees at 7 bases. CDR3 length equals 15 residues. Germline CDR1 is MNHEY and CDR2 is SVGAGI. V was pared by 6 bases and J by 0 bases, with 5 bases of the junction left unmatched. The CDR3 is CASSLTGVSGNTIYF. As DNA, the CDR3 is TGTGCCAGCAGCCTAACAGGGGTCTCTGGAAACACCATATATTTT.

This rearrangement joins TRBV9 to TRBJ2-7; 9 bases are shared with TRBD1. V lost 1 base, J lost 3 bases, and 17 bases stayed unmatched. Germline V gives CDR1 SGDLS, CDR2 YYNGEE. CDR3 size: 19 residues. The CDR3 loop reads CASSVTDRPGQGSIYEQYF. In DNA form, the CDR3 reads TGTGCCAGCAGCGTAACTGACAGACCGGGACAGGGTTCGATCTACGAGCAGTACTTC.

The count of this clone is one. This sequence joins TRBV7-8 and TRBJ2-7, with TRBD1 identical over 8 bases. The germline CDR1 and CDR2 sequences are SGHVS and FQNEAQ. Trimming cost V 5 bases and J 3 bases; bases outside gene matches: 9. There are 15 residues in the CDR3. CDR3: CASSQLDRVVYEQYF. The CDR3, as DNA: TGTGCCAGCAGCCAATTGGACAGGGTAGTCTACGAGCAGTACTTC. Together with reference TRBV7-8 and TRBJ2-7, the CDR3 gives the full variable domain: GAGVSQSPRYKVAKRGQDVALRCDPISGHVSLFWYQQALGQGPEFLTYFQNEAQLDKSGLPSDRFFAERPEGSVSTLKIQRTQQEDSAVYLCASSQLDRVVYEQYFGPGTRLTVT.

This clone is a singleton in its sample. The chain links TRBV18 to TRBJ2-3, with TRBD2 identical over 7 bases. After removal of 0 bases from V and 2 bases from J, the junction contained 5 bases not matched to a gene. There are 16 residues in the CDR3. CDR1 is KGHSH and CDR2 is LQKENI in the germline V gene. The CDR3 reads CASSPPASGNTDTQYF. The CDR3 coding sequence is TGTGCCAGCTCACCACCGGCTAGCGGAAACACAGATACGCAGTATTTT.

This sequence joins TRBV28 and TRBJ1-3; TRBD1 matches 9 bases. CDR1 is MDHEN, CDR2 SYDVKM, per germline. The CDR3 contains 15 residues. V shed 2 bases and J 3 bases; nucleotides not matched to a gene: 2. The CDR3 loop reads CASSLLTGGGNTIYF. The CDR3 DNA reads as TGTGCCAGCAGTTTACTGACAGGGGGTGGAAACACCATATATTTT.

This clone came up a few times. The V gene is TRBV27, the J gene TRBJ2-7, with 7 bases matching TRBD2. The CDR3 is 16 amino acids. The germline CDR1 and CDR2 sequences are MNHEY and SMNVEV (reference sequence). V gave up 5 bases and J gave up 0 bases; unmatched junction bases: 10. CDR3 coding DNA: TGTGCCAGCAGTCTCGTCGCGGCTAGCGGCTCCTACGAGCAGTACTTC. Translation gives CASSLVAASGSYEQYF.

V gene TRBV25-1 combines with J gene TRBJ2-5; TRBD2 matches 11 bases. The CDR3 has 16 residues. Germline V gene sequence: CDR1 MGHDK, CDR2 SYGVNS. The J segment lost 2 bases and the V segment lost 7 bases, leaving 9 bases of the junction unmatched. CDR3 in amino acids: CASTSKLAGVQETQYF. As DNA, the CDR3 is TGTGCCAGCACATCGAAACTAGCGGGAGTTCAAGAGACCCAGTACTTC. The full variable domain, completed using reference TRBV25-1 and TRBJ2-5, is EADIYQTPRYLVIGTGKKITLECSQTMGHDKMYWYQQDPGMELHLIHYSYGVNSTEKGDLSSESTVSRIRTEHFPLTLESARPSHTSQYLCASTSKLAGVQETQYFGPGTRLLVL.